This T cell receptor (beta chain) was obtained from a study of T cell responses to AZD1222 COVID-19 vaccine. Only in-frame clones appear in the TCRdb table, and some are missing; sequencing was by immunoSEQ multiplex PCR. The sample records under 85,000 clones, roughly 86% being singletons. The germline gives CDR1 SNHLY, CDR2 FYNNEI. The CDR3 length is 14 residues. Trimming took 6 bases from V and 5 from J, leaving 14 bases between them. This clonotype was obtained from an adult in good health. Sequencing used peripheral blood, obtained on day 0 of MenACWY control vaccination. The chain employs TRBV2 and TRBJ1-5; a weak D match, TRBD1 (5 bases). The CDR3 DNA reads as TGTGCCAGCAGGGCGGCGGCAGGGTATCAGCCCCAGCATTTT. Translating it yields CASRAAAGYQPQHF.